This T cell receptor (beta chain) was found in a study of shared clonotypes between healthy human individuals. Background on the study: A few men and a couple of women, aged 18 to 49, were donors. Per-donor plates numbered three CD4 naive, three CD4 memory, two CD8 naive and one CD8 memory. Overall study results and limits: An expected dependence of interdonor clonotype sharing on sequencing depth was noted.

Trimming took off 3 bases at V and 5 bases at J, with 19 bases between the two ends. Looked up from germline, CDR1 is LNHNV and CDR2 is YYDKDF (reference sequence). The CDR3 is 17 amino acids. In the original workflow: As immunoSEQ supplied junction-only sequences (without quality scores), filtering differed. Generated by immunoSEQ multiplex PCR, the TCRdb table keeps only in-frame clones and is missing some. From that table come the V and J calls and clone size; the DNA was used to work out D and trimming. The data show approximately 650,000 clones, just under 97% seen once. A remark on this clone: Its antigen is as yet unknown.

The naive CD8 subset, CD45RO-negative cells positively selected for CCR7, excluded terminally differentiated effector memory CD45RA+ cells. Sequencing used naive CD8+ T cells sorted from blood. The rearrangement joins TRBV15 to TRBJ1-4; possible D gene TRBD1, 6 bases. This TCR derives from a woman aged 25-40 years in good health. The CDR3 DNA sequence: TGTGCCACCAGCAGTGATAACCCGGGACACCCGAATGAAAAACTGTTTTTT. Its protein product is CATSSDNPGHPNEKLFF.